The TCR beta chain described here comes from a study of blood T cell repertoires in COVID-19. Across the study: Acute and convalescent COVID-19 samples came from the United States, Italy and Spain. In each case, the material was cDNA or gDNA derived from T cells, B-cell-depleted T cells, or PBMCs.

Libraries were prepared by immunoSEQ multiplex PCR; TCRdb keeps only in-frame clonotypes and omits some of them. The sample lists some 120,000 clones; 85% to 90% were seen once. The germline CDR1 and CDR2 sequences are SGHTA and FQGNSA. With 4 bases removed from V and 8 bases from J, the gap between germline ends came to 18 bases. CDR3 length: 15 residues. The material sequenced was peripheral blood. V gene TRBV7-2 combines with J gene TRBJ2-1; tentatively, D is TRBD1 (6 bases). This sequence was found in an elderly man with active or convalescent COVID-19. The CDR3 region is CASSSRWTEVDEQFF. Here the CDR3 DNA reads TGTGCCAGCAGCTCCCGCTGGACAGAGGTGGATGAGCAGTTCTTC.